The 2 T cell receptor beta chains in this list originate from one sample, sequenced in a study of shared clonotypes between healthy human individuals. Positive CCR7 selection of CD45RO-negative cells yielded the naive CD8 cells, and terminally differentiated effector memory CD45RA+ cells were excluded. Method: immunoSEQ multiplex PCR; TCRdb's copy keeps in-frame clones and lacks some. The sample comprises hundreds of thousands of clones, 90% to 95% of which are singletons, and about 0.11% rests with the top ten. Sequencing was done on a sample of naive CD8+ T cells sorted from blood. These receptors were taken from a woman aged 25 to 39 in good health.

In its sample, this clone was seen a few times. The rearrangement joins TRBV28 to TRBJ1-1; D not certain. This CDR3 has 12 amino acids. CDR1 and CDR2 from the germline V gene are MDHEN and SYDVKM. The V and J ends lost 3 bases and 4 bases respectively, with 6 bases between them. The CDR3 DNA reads TGTGCCAGCAGTTTCGGTTCCACTGAAGCTTTCTTT. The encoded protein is CASSFGSTEAFF.

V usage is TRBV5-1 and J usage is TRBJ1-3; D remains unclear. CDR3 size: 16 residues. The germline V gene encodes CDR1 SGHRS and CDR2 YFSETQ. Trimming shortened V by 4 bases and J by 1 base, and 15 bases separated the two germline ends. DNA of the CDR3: TGCGCCAGCAGCGAAACACTTACAAGTTCTGGAAACACCATATATTTT. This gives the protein CASSETLTSSGNTIYF.